Below, one T cell receptor beta chain is given with its context. Its antigen is currently unknown. This sample is part of a study of cytomegalovirus exposure and HLA in healthy donors. Per the germline V gene, CDR1 is SGHRS and CDR2 is YFSETQ. This CDR3 region has 13 residues. The ends lost 7 bases at V and 3 bases at J; junction bases unmatched: 6. Study-level points and caveats: Indistinguishable V segments, including TRBV6-2 and TRBV6-3, were excluded. The records held CMV serostatus as the only immune exposure information. A missense variant in DCLRE1C was later tied to TCR beta V- and J-gene trimming. What TCR beta sequences reportedly achieved was accurate prediction of HLA-A and HLA-B alleles in most subjects.

The primer mix had 60 Vbeta and 13 Jbeta primers. Libraries were prepared by immunoSEQ multiplex PCR; TCRdb keeps only in-frame clonotypes and omits some of them. The data contain 200,000 to 300,000 clones, roughly 84% of them singletons. Sequenced sample: PBMCs. The gene calls are TRBV5-1 and TRBJ1-2; 7 bases map to TRBD1. The TCR was taken from a girl aged 2-10 years in good health and CMV-seronegative. The DNA of the CDR3 is TGCGCCAGCGGGATAGGGGGCGACTATGGCTACACCTTC. Translating gives CASGIGGDYGYTF.